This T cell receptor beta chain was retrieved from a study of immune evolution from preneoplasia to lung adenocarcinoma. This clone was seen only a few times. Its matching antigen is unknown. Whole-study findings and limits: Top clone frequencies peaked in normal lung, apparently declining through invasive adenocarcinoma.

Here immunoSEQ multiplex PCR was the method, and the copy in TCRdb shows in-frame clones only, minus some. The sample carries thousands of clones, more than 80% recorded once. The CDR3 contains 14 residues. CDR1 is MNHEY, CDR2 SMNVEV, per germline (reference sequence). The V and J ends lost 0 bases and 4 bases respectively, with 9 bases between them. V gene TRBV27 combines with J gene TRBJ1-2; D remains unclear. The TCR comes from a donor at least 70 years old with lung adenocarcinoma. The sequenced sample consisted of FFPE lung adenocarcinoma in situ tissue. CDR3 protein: CASSLSPASYGYTF. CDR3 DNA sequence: TGTGCCAGCAGTTTATCGCCCGCCAGCTATGGCTACACCTTC.